Below are 5 T cell receptor beta chains sequenced from a single sample in a study of memory CD4+ T cells and cytomegalovirus serostatus. The data were produced by immunoSEQ multiplex PCR, yet TCRdb's version contains in-frame clones alone and is incomplete. The sample consists of about 50,000 clones, roughly 82% of them appearing once. The sort gate was single viable CD3+CD4+CD8-CD45RO+ cells for memory CD4+ T cells. The sample taken for sequencing was memory CD4+ T cells from blood. The receptor source for this set is an adult in good health and CMV-seronegative.

The V gene is TRBV9, the J gene TRBJ1-2; 7 bases align to TRBD1. J gave up 8 bases and V 0 bases, and 7 bases lay outside the gene matches. The CDR3 has 14 residues. Germline-derived CDR1 and CDR2 are SGDLS and YYNGEE. In DNA form, the CDR3 reads TGTGCCAGCAGCGTAGGACAGGGTGTGAGGGGCTACACCTTC. It specifies CASSVGQGVRGYTF.

This clone occurred a few times. The CDR3 sequence is CASSQVLQGASTEAFF. CDR3 nucleotide sequence: TGCGCCAGCAGCCAAGTCCTCCAGGGGGCAAGCACTGAAGCTTTCTTT. The chain carries TRBV4-1 and TRBJ1-1, with 8 bases aligning to TRBD1. The CDR3 runs 16 residues. V shed 1 base and J 4 bases; nucleotides not matched to a gene: 8. Germline V gives CDR1 MGHRA, CDR2 YSYEKL.

V is TRBV2 and J is TRBJ1-5; D remains ambiguous. CDR1 and CDR2 from the germline V gene are SNHLY and FYNNEI. V lost 4 bases to trimming and J lost 1 base, with 8 bases between them. This CDR3 region has 14 residues. Here the CDR3 reads CASSVAASNQPQHF. DNA of the CDR3: TGTGCCAGCAGTGTCGCAGCGAGCAATCAGCCCCAGCATTTT. Based on the CDR3 plus reference TRBV2 and TRBJ1-5, the full variable domain is EPEVTQTPSHQVTQMGQEVILRCVPISNHLYFYWYRQILGQKVEFLVSFYNNEISEKSEIFDDQFSVERPDGSNFTLKIRSTKLEDSAMYFCASSVAASNQPQHFGDGTRLSIL.

This rearrangement joins TRBV2 to TRBJ2-7; D unclear. The CDR3 contains 13 residues. V gave up 2 bases and J gave up 6 bases, with 11 bases separating them. Germline lookup yields CDR1 SNHLY and CDR2 FYNNEI. CDR3 sequence: CASSELGSSEQYF. As DNA, the CDR3 is TGTGCCAGCAGTGAATTGGGAAGTAGCGAGCAGTACTTC.

This clone occurred a few times. This chain uses TRBV9 with TRBJ1-1, with D uncertain. There are 13 residues in the CDR3. Germline V gene lookup returns CDR1 SGDLS and CDR2 YYNGEE. V lost 4 bases to trimming and J lost 3 bases, with 10 bases between them. CDR3 coding DNA: TGTGCCAGCAGCTCGAGCCCACACACTGAAGCTTTCTTT. This gives the protein CASSSSPHTEAFF. Full variable domain (remainder filled in from reference TRBV9 and TRBJ1-1): DSGVTQTPKHLITATGQRVTLRCSPRSGDLSVYWYQQSLDQGLQFLIQYYNGEERAKGNILERFSAQQFPDLHSELNLSSLELGDSALYFCASSSSPHTEAFFGQGTRLTVV.